This TCR beta chain was captured in a study of blood T cell repertoires in COVID-19. The wider study: Acute and convalescent COVID-19 specimens originated in the United States, Italy and Spain. T cells, B-cell-depleted T cells, or PBMCs provided the cDNA or gDNA that served as material.

In the source study's methods: Counts of nucleated cells, estimated from reference gene primer amplification, were obtained. Produced via immunoSEQ multiplex PCR; TCRdb's table is partial and in-frame only. Clone size and the V and J calls come from that table; the DNA yielded D and trimming. The sample records roughly 150,000 clones, 78% being singletons. Germline V gene sequence: CDR1 LNHNV, CDR2 YYDKDF (reference sequence). The CDR3 is 13 residues long. The trim removed 3 bases at V and 10 bases at J, leaving 1 base unmatched. Of note for this clone: The same CDR3 also results from other DNA sequences found in this sample.

The source material was peripheral blood. The V and J genes are TRBV15 and TRBJ1-6, with 9 bases matching TRBD1. The receptor comes from a woman aged 80 or older with acute or convalescent COVID-19. The CDR3 DNA sequence: TGTGCCACCAGCAGGGGACAGGGATCACCCCTCCACTTT. Translating gives CATSRGQGSPLHF.